This T cell receptor beta chain derives from a study of CD8+ T cells in alopecia areata. Study-wide findings and caveats: Lesional scalp exceeded normal scalp in clonality, especially in alopecia totalis/universalis. Although TCR sharing was seen in mice, sharing across patients was less clear, possibly for HLA-related reasons.

PBMCs were stained for CD3, CD4 and CD8, and CD4+ and CD8+ T cells were sorted. This clone has just a few counts. Its antigen is unknown. Investigators isolated RNA and reverse transcribed it into cDNA to act as the sequencing template. Profiled with immunoSEQ multiplex PCR; TCRdb holds only in-frame clones, not every one. This table has 150,000 to 200,000 clones, around 54% appearing once. The CDR3 runs to 14 residues. V lost 4 bases to trimming and J lost 2 bases, with 11 bases between them. Germline-derived CDR1 and CDR2 are LNHDA and SQIVND (reference sequence). What was sequenced was CD4+ T cells sorted from blood. This chain links TRBV19 with TRBJ2-5; weak D call: TRBD1 (6 bases). The receptor comes from a human donor in good health. Here the CDR3 reads CASSTRTEQETQYF. The CDR3, as DNA: TGTGCCAGTAGTACAAGGACAGAACAAGAGACCCAGTACTTC.